This T cell receptor beta chain was profiled in a study of blood T cell repertoires in COVID-19. The wider study: Acute and convalescent COVID-19 specimens originated in the United States, Italy and Spain. PBMCs, B-cell-depleted T cells, or T cells were the source of the cDNA or gDNA that made up the material.

CDR1 is SGHAT and CDR2 is FQNNGV in the germline V gene. The CDR3 runs 18 residues. The germline V and J ends were trimmed by 5 bases and 10 bases, with 27 bases remaining between them. Per the original methods: It was from reference gene primer amplification that nucleated cell counts were estimated. Sequenced by immunoSEQ multiplex PCR; TCRdb stores in-frame clones only, minus some. V, J and clone size reflect that table, while D and trimming were determined from the DNA. In the table there are over 250,000 clones, 80% to 90% of which are singletons. This clone has only a few counts. The material sequenced was peripheral blood. J is TRBJ1-6 and V is TRBV11-2, with D possibly being TRBD1 (5 bases). The clonotype was recovered from a woman between 65 and 79 years old with acute or convalescent COVID-19. As DNA, the CDR3 is TGTGCCAGCAGCCCGGGGGGGGGTCGGTCTCCCTCTAGGTCACCCCTCCACTTT. Its protein is CASSPGGGRSPSRSPLHF.